The clone carrying this TCR beta chain has a count of ten or more. The antigen is undetermined. Described time point: persistent/refractory GD, antithyroid drugs over 5 years with positive TRAb. Making the TCR library involved RNA that had been extracted from PBMCs. The sample is drawn from a study of regulatory T cells in long-lasting Graves disease. The V gene lost 2 bases and the J gene lost 10 bases, with 20 bases spanning the gap. CDR3 length: 15 residues. The germline CDR1 and CDR2 sequences are MNHEY and SVGAGI. Study results and limitations: It was possible that the small sample size reduced accuracy. TCR diversity was lower in persistent Graves' patients (versus newly diagnosed ones). Newly diagnosed disease favored TRBV20-1 and TRBJ2-1 over persistent disease.

Building of the TCR beta libraries involved iRepertoire HTBI primers and Arm-PCR of CDR3 regions. In the authors' workflow: Across the samples, identification revealed about 62 TRBV and 12 to 15 TRBJ segments. Via MiXCR, TCRdb re-called the multiplex PCR reads, giving one row per CDR3 protein. None of the V and J calls come from the authors' own analysis; TCRdb made them. The data contain around 400,000 distinct CDR3 sequences, roughly 24% of them singletons. This sequence was found in a middle-aged woman with Graves disease. The rearrangement links TRBV6-5 to TRBJ1-1; D is perhaps TRBD1 (5 bases). Sequences were derived from peripheral blood mononuclear cells (PBMCs), sampled when the disease was refractory, from a patient treated with antithyroid drugs. The CDR3 loop reads CASSYVFLLGAAAFF. CDR3 DNA sequence: TGTGCCAGCAGTTACGTATTTTTGCTCGGGGCGGCAGCTTTCTTT.